The present T cell receptor beta chain was sequenced within a study of blood T cells in healthy people across ages. Study-level findings and limits: Naive CD4+ cell counts and diversity both ran higher in long-lived than in aged donors. Conclusively comparing naive with antigen-experienced cells was impossible with unsorted PBMCs.

Per sample, no less than 5 micrograms of total RNA were extracted. Comments on this clonotype: Its specificity is not known.

With a J-beta primer mix and a sample-barcoded 5' primer, a second PCR ran about 7 to 11 cycles. Each cDNA molecule was tagged by a template-switch adaptor that had 12 random nucleotides. TCRdb independently ran MiXCR on the 5' RACE reads; one entry per CDR3 protein. Altogether about 750,000 distinct CDR3 sequences are present, roughly 50% being singletons, with the ten largest covering approximately 40%. The J segment lost 0 bases and the V segment lost 3 bases, leaving 3 bases of the junction unmatched. This CDR3 contains 15 residues. Germline CDR1 and CDR2: DFQATT and SNEGSKA (reference sequence).

V gene TRBV20-1 combines with J gene TRBJ1-1; 11 bases align to TRBD1. The source of this sequence is a man older than 75 in good health. Sequenced sample: blood. CDR3 in amino acids: CSASGTGGLNTEAFF. Written as DNA, the CDR3 is TGCAGTGCTAGTGGGACAGGGGGTTTGAACACTGAAGCTTTCTTT.